Listed here is a single TCR beta chain. Its target is unknown. This specimen comes from a study of cytomegalovirus exposure and HLA in healthy donors. General study points: According to a subsequent analysis, TCR clusters from the first cohort were inclined to appear together in the 110 or so validation repertoires.

Donors came from a validation cohort of over a hundred subjects, distinct from the first 666-subject cohort. Using immunoSEQ multiplex PCR, the repertoire was profiled, and TCRdb retains in-frame clones only, with some absent. The sample has 75,000 to 95,000 clones, roughly 97% seen once. This CDR3 comprises 14 residues. Germline CDR1 and CDR2: SEHNR and FQNEAQ (reference sequence). V was pared by 5 bases and J by 4 bases, with 7 bases of the junction left unmatched. The sample taken for sequencing was PBMCs. The clonotype was recovered from a man between 18 and 35 years old in good health and CMV-seronegative. The chain has TRBV7-9 and TRBJ1-1; 7 nucleotides match TRBD1. Here the CDR3 reads CASSETGRATEAFF. Written as DNA, the CDR3 is TGTGCCAGCAGCGAGACAGGGCGGGCCACTGAAGCTTTCTTT.